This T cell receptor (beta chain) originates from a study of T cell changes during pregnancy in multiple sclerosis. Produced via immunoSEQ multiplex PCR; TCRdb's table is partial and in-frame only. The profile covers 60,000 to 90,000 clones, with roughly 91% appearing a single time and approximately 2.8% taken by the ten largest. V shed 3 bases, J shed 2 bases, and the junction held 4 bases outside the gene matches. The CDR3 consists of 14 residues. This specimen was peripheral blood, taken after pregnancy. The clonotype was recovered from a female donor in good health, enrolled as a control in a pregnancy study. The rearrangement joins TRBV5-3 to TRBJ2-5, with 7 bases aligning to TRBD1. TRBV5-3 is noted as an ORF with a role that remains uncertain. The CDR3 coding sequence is TGTGCCAGAAGCTCCCGGGACAGTCAAGAGACCCAGTACTTC. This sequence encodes CARSSRDSQETQYF.